This note documents a single T cell receptor beta chain sequence. Its antigen is not identified. Primers included in the PCR were 60 Vbeta and 13 Jbeta primers. Measured with immunoSEQ multiplex PCR; TCRdb has only the in-frame clones, and not every one. The sample shows some 130,000 clones, 70% to 80% of them seen only once. Healthy donors of bone marrow made up the group. This entry is derived from a study of cytomegalovirus exposure and HLA in healthy donors. Study results and limitations: Both high specificity and high sensitivity reportedly marked the classifier's diagnosis of cytomegalovirus status.

The CDR3 has 15 residues. Trimming took 9 bases from V and 5 from J; bases not matched to a gene: 12. Germline V CDR1 and CDR2: SGHVT, SQSDAQ. The TCR was taken from a woman aged 50 to 60 in good health and CMV-seronegative. Sequencing used PBMCs. The J gene is TRBJ1-5, the V gene TRBV7-4, with 8 bases identical to TRBD1. This CDR3 is CASAMKDREDQPQHF. The CDR3 DNA reads TGTGCCAGTGCCATGAAGGACAGGGAAGATCAGCCCCAGCATTTT.